This entry lists 30 T cell receptor beta chains sequenced from one sample in a study of Ad26.COV2.S vaccination and SARS-CoV-2 variants. Treatment here: some 20 received Ad26.COV2.S at low or high dose, single or two shots; five or six received placebo; per-sample allocation not given. Sampling took place 63 days after the first vaccine or placebo injection. Measured with immunoSEQ multiplex PCR; TCRdb has only the in-frame clones, and not every one. Among about 410,000 clones listed, 89% were seen once. The source material was peripheral blood, sampled in a trial of Ad26.COV2.S vaccine versus placebo. All receptors derive from a person aged 18-60 years who received the Ad26.COV2.S COVID-19 vaccine or a placebo.

The rearrangement links TRBV10-3 to TRBJ2-2; 10 nucleotides agree with TRBD2. With 8 bases clipped from V and 6 bases from J, the junction kept 3 bases outside the gene matches. CDR1 is ENHRY, CDR2 SYGVKD, per germline. The CDR3 is 13 residues long. CDR3 in amino acids: CAISSGRAGELFF. Here the CDR3 DNA reads TGTGCCATCTCCAGCGGGAGGGCCGGGGAGCTGTTTTTT.

The rearrangement links TRBV28 to TRBJ1-5; D unresolved. Germline V gene data show CDR1 as MDHEN and CDR2 as SYDVKM. The V gene lost 7 bases and the J gene lost 1 base, with 11 bases spanning the gap. CDR3 length equals 14 residues. CDR3 in DNA: TGTGCCAGCACCAAAGGTGGGAGCAATCAGCCCCAGCATTTT. This translates into CASTKGGSNQPQHF.

The chain uses TRBV27 and TRBJ2-3, with TRBD1 as a possible D gene (6 bases). The CDR3 is 13 amino acids. Per germline, CDR1 MNHEY and CDR2 SMNVEV (reference sequence). The ends were cut back, 11 bases at V and 3 bases at J, with 15 bases in the middle. CDR3 DNA: TGTGCCGCTAGGGGGATTGGGACAGATACGCAGTATTTT. Protein: CAARGIGTDTQYF.

This clone was observed a few times. V gene TRBV11-3 combines with J gene TRBJ2-1; D is perhaps TRBD1 or TRBD2 (5 bases each). The CDR3 length is 13 residues. The ends were cut back, 1 base at V and 7 bases at J, with 8 bases in the middle. The germline CDR1 and CDR2 sequences are SGHNT and YENEEA. The CDR3 DNA is TGTGCCAGCAGCTTAGCCGGGGCTAATGAGCAGTTCTTC. This encodes CASSLAGANEQFF.

This chain joins TRBV11-3 and TRBJ2-1, with D unresolved. The V end was cut by 5 bases, the J end by 6 bases, with 8 bases between. The CDR3 length is 12 residues. The germline CDR1 and CDR2 sequences are SGHNT and YENEEA. CDR3 sequence (DNA): TGTGCCAGCAGCCCTCGCAGCAATGAGCAGTTCTTC. It yields the protein CASSPRSNEQFF.

CDR3 amino acids: CASTGLAGFLSYEQYF. CDR3 coding DNA: TGTGCCAGCACCGGGCTAGCGGGATTTCTATCCTACGAGCAGTACTTC. This chain connects TRBV28 to TRBJ2-7; TRBD2 matches at 9 bases. In germline, CDR1 is MDHEN, CDR2 SYDVKM. Losses at the gene ends were 7 bases for V and 1 base for J; bases not matched to a gene: 11. The CDR3 totals 16 residues.

This clone has just one count. This CDR3 reads CASSIVGQRGWLFF. CDR3 in DNA: TGTGCCAGTAGTATAGTCGGACAGCGGGGGTGGCTGTTTTTT. This sequence joins TRBV19 and TRBJ1-4; tentatively, D is TRBD1 (6 bases). V was shortened by 1 base and J by 14 bases, with 17 bases between the two germline ends. CDR1 is LNHDA, CDR2 SQIVND, per germline (reference sequence). The CDR3 extends over 14 amino acids.

The chain couples TRBV28 to TRBJ2-2, with D possibly matching TRBD2 (6 bases). V lost 6 bases and J 3 bases, leaving 17 bases between the germline ends. The V gene's germline CDR1 is MDHEN and CDR2 SYDVKM. CDR3 length equals 16 residues. The CDR3 is CASRGWREEDTGELFF. The DNA of the CDR3 is TGTGCCAGCAGAGGTTGGAGGGAGGAGGACACCGGGGAGCTGTTTTTT.

V gene TRBV5-4 combines with J gene TRBJ2-7; D could derive from TRBD1 or TRBD2 (5 bases each). V lost 4 bases, J lost 6 bases, and 14 bases lay in between. This CDR3 spans 13 amino acids. CDR1 is SGHNT, CDR2 YYREEE, per germline (reference sequence). CDR3 loop: CASSTGTLAEQYF. The CDR3 coding sequence is TGTGCCAGCAGCACCGGGACCTTGGCCGAGCAGTACTTC.

The genes are TRBV15 and TRBJ1-2; the D gene is possibly TRBD1 (6 bases). CDR3 length: 14 residues. CDR1 is LNHNV and CDR2 is YYDKDF in the germline V gene (reference sequence). V was shortened by 5 bases and J by 2 bases, with 12 bases between the two germline ends. The CDR3, as DNA: TGTGCCACCAGCTCAGAGACAGGAAACTATGGCTACACCTTC. Its translation: CATSSETGNYGYTF.

The V and J genes are TRBV27 and TRBJ1-5, with 11 positions matching TRBD1. There are 15 residues in the CDR3. With V trimmed by 6 bases and J by 2 bases, 3 bases remained unmatched. Germline values: CDR1 MNHEY, CDR2 SMNVEV (reference sequence). This CDR3 is CASRRTGGGNQPQHF. The CDR3 DNA is TGTGCCAGCAGACGGACAGGGGGCGGCAATCAGCCCCAGCATTTT.

This clone was observed a few times. The chain carries TRBV2 and TRBJ1-2; weak D call: TRBD1 (5 bases). The CDR3 contains 14 residues. V lost 0 bases and J 6 bases, leaving 11 bases between the germline ends. In germline, CDR1 is SNHLY, CDR2 FYNNEI. The CDR3 nucleotides read TGTGCCAGCAGTGAAGCTGCAGGGAAGAATGGCTACACCTTC. This encodes CASSEAAGKNGYTF.

V and J are TRBV5-6 and TRBJ1-2; 8 bases fit TRBD1. This CDR3 contains 14 residues. CDR1 SGHDT and CDR2 YYEEEE come from the germline V gene. V lost 4 bases, J lost 4 bases, and 6 bases stayed unmatched. Here the CDR3 DNA reads TGTGCCAGCAGCCCGGGACAGGTTGTCTATGGCTACACCTTC. Protein sequence: CASSPGQVVYGYTF.

The gene calls are TRBV12-3 or TRBV12-4 and TRBJ2-7; D unclear. There are 13 residues in the CDR3. The ends were cut back, 4 bases at V and 3 bases at J, with 10 bases in the middle. The CDR3 DNA reads TGTGCCAGCAGTTCCCACATCCGCTACGAGCAGTACTTC. Translation: CASSSHIRYEQYF.

The chain joins TRBV27 to TRBJ2-5, with 8 bases aligning to TRBD1. Germline CDR1 MNHEY, CDR2 SMNVEV (reference sequence). Trimming cost V 3 bases and J 5 bases; bases outside gene matches: 5. This CDR3 spans 14 amino acids. The CDR3 here is CASSFAGGVETQYF. In nucleotides, the CDR3 is TGTGCCAGCAGTTTCGCAGGGGGCGTGGAGACCCAGTACTTC.

V usage is TRBV9 and J usage is TRBJ1-4; possibly TRBD1 for D (5 bases). This CDR3 has 15 amino acids. From germline, CDR1 is SGDLS and CDR2 YYNGEE. V dropped 0 bases and J dropped 0 bases, with 6 bases sitting between them. CDR3 amino acids: CASSVGGATNEKLFF. The CDR3 DNA follows: TGTGCCAGCAGCGTAGGGGGGGCAACTAATGAAAAACTGTTTTTT.

The rearrangement links TRBV5-6 to TRBJ1-1, with 10 bases matching TRBD1. Trimming cost V 4 bases and J 1 base; bases outside gene matches: 4. Germline CDR1 is SGHDT and CDR2 is YYEEEE. CDR3 length: 15 amino acids. The CDR3 sequence is CASSEGQGGNTEAFF. CDR3 sequence (DNA): TGTGCCAGCAGCGAAGGACAGGGGGGGAACACTGAAGCTTTCTTT.

The gene calls are TRBV5-5 and TRBJ2-7, with 9 bases that match TRBD2. Germline trimming cut 7 bases from V and 0 bases from J; bases unmatched to any gene: 8. The germline V gene encodes CDR1 SGHKS and CDR2 YYEKEE (reference sequence). This CDR3 contains 15 residues. CDR3: CASFPGSGSSYEQYF. Written as DNA, the CDR3 is TGTGCCAGCTTCCCAGGTAGCGGGAGCTCCTACGAGCAGTACTTC.

The rearrangement links TRBV5-6 to TRBJ1-5; D unclear. Trimming removed 4 bases from V and 0 bases from J, with 20 bases in between. Germline assignment: CDR1 SGHDT and CDR2 YYEEEE. The CDR3 length is 18 residues. The CDR3: CASSPLVGRTYSNQPQHF. CDR3 nucleotides: TGTGCCAGCAGCCCTCTAGTTGGGCGGACTTATAGCAATCAGCCCCAGCATTTT.

The V and J genes are TRBV7-9 and TRBJ2-3; D is unresolved. The ends were cut back, 3 bases at V and 2 bases at J, with 0 bases in the middle. The CDR3 contains 11 residues. Germline CDR1 SEHNR, CDR2 FQNEAQ (reference sequence). The CDR3 sequence is CASSFTDTQYF. The DNA for the CDR3 is TGTGCCAGCAGCTTCACAGATACGCAGTATTTT.

This chain joins TRBV7-9 and TRBJ2-5, with TRBD1 as a possible D gene (5 bases). In germline, CDR1 is SEHNR, CDR2 FQNEAQ (reference sequence). The CDR3 contains 16 residues. Trimming stripped 5 bases from V and 5 bases from J, with 21 bases between. CDR3 loop: CASSTIGQPTVETQYF. CDR3 bases: TGTGCCAGCAGCACGATAGGACAACCTACCGTTGAGACCCAGTACTTC.

The CDR3 DNA sequence: TGTGCCAGCAGCTCCTCGCGTTTCACTGAAGCTTTCTTT. Residues: CASSSSRFTEAFF. This chain uses TRBV11-2 with TRBJ1-1; D is unclear. The length of the CDR3 is 13 residues. V shed 4 bases and J shed 4 bases, with 10 bases lying between them. The V gene's germline CDR1 is SGHAT and CDR2 FQNNGV. Together with reference TRBV11-2 and TRBJ1-1, the CDR3 gives the full variable domain: EAGVAQSPRYKIIEKRQSVAFWCNPISGHATLYWYQQILGQGPKLLIQFQNNGVVDDSQLPKDRFSAERLKGVDSTLKIQPAKLEDSAVYLCASSSSRFTEAFFGQGTRLTVV.

The rearrangement links TRBV9 to TRBJ2-3; D may be TRBD2 (5 bases). Germline V lookup: CDR1 SGDLS, CDR2 YYNGEE. This CDR3 spans 15 amino acids. The V gene lost 4 bases and the J gene lost 2 bases, with 14 bases spanning the gap. The CDR3 DNA reads as TGTGCCAGCAGCCCGGCGGACTGGATCACAGATACGCAGTATTTT. Its translation is CASSPADWITDTQYF.

The chain employs TRBV5-4 and TRBJ2-3, with TRBD2 matching 8 bases. Per germline, CDR1 SGHNT and CDR2 YYREEE (reference sequence). Trimming took 0 bases from V and 4 from J; bases not matched to a gene: 10. The CDR3 has 17 residues. CDR3 region: CASSLVLAGMNPDTQYF. In DNA, the CDR3 is TGTGCCAGCAGCTTGGTCCTAGCGGGCATGAATCCAGATACGCAGTATTTT.

The V and J genes are TRBV9 and TRBJ2-1; TRBD2 might be the D (6 bases). This CDR3 spans 16 amino acids. Trimming removed 3 bases from V and 5 bases from J, with 18 bases in between. From germline, CDR1 is SGDLS and CDR2 YYNGEE. The CDR3 DNA reads TGTGCCAGCAGCGCCGTAACCGGGACTCGGCACAATGAGCAGTTCTTC. It is translated as CASSAVTGTRHNEQFF. Complete variable domain (other parts from reference TRBV9 and TRBJ2-1): DSGVTQTPKHLITATGQRVTLRCSPRSGDLSVYWYQQSLDQGLQFLIQYYNGEERAKGNILERFSAQQFPDLHSELNLSSLELGDSALYFCASSAVTGTRHNEQFFGPGTRLTVL.

The V gene is TRBV6-5, the J gene TRBJ2-7, with D perhaps matching TRBD2 (6 bases). CDR1 is MNHEY, CDR2 SVGAGI, per germline. V lost 6 bases to trimming and J lost 2 bases, with 17 bases between them. The CDR3 totals 15 residues. CDR3 sequence reads: CASSALAAPTYEQYF. CDR3 DNA: TGTGCCAGCAGCGCCTTAGCGGCACCGACCTACGAGCAGTACTTC.

The chain combines TRBV19 with TRBJ2-1; TRBD2 matches 12 bases. The CDR3 has 15 residues. With V trimmed by 10 bases and J by 4 bases, 8 bases remained unmatched. In germline, CDR1 is LNHDA, CDR2 SQIVND (reference sequence). CDR3 nucleotides: TGTGCCACAACGACTAGCGGGAGCTGGTACAATGAGCAGTTCTTC. Translating gives CATTTSGSWYNEQFF.

The J gene is TRBJ2-3, the V gene TRBV2; D not certain. There are 14 residues in the CDR3. V lost 7 bases, J lost 5 bases, and 16 bases lay in between. Germline CDR1 SNHLY, CDR2 FYNNEI. The DNA for the CDR3 is TGTGCCAGCAAACCCCACGCAGCGCTAGATACGCAGTATTTT. Its protein product is CASKPHAALDTQYF.

The V gene is TRBV29-1, the J gene TRBJ1-2; D not certain. CDR3 length equals 12 residues. CDR1 SQVTM and CDR2 ANQGSEA come from the germline V gene. The ends were cut back, 6 bases at V and 8 bases at J, with 16 bases in the middle. CDR3 bases: TGCAGCGTGACCCCCGGGCTAGGGGGCTACACCTTC. Amino acids: CSVTPGLGGYTF.

This clone has a single count. The same CDR3 is also encoded by other DNA sequences in this sample. V usage is TRBV6-6 and J usage is TRBJ1-4; 8 positions agree with TRBD1. J lost 5 bases, V lost 2 bases, and 1 base had no gene match. Looked up from germline, CDR1 is MNHNY and CDR2 is SVGAGI (reference sequence). The length of the CDR3 is 14 residues. The CDR3 DNA sequence: TGTGCCAGCAGTTACCAGGGGGCAAATGAAAAACTGTTTTTT. This gives the protein CASSYQGANEKLFF.